A selection of T cell receptor beta chains follows, all from one sample in a study of blood T cell repertoires in COVID-19. Sequencing was performed with immunoSEQ multiplex PCR; in TCRdb, only in-frame clones are kept and a portion is missing. In the table there are some 150,000 clones, 87% of which are singletons. The source material was peripheral blood. The receptors stem from a woman aged 60 to 75 who had recovered from COVID-19. Each CDR3 is given with its conserved first and last residue. A D gene is named only where the DNA matches it firmly. Not every row has a clone size; where given, it reads once, few, many or a size class.

NA | TRBJ2-7 | NA | TRBV7-9 | TGTGCCAGCAGCCCTTGGTCAGGAACCTACGAGCAGTACTTC | CASSPWSGTYEQYF
NA | TRBJ2-5 | TRBD1 | TRBV28 | TGTGCCAGCAGTTTAGGACAGGCTAGGACCCAGTACTTC | CASSLGQARTQYF
NA | TRBJ1-5 | NA | TRBV6-6 | TGTGCCAGCAGTCTCATGACAGTAAATAGCAATCAGCCCCAGCATTTT | CASSLMTVNSNQPQHF
NA | TRBJ2-1 | NA | TRBV19 | TGTGCCAGTAGTATAAGGAGGCAATCCGCTGAGCAGTTCTTC | CASSIRRQSAEQFF
NA | TRBJ2-2 | NA | TRBV5-1 | TGCGCCAGCAGCTCCGATTTGGTATCCAGGACCGGGGAGCTGTTTTTT | CASSSDLVSRTGELFF
NA | TRBJ1-2 | NA | TRBV5-4 | TGTGCCAGCAGCTTGCCCCAGGGGTCCGGATATGGCTACACCTTC | CASSLPQGSGYGYTF
NA | TRBJ1-6 | NA | TRBV23-1 | TGCGCCAGCAGTACGGGAGGCTCCTATAATTCACCCCTCCACTTT | CASSTGGSYNSPLHF
once | TRBJ2-7 | NA | TRBV12-3/TRBV12-4 | TGTGCCAGCAGCCCGATCCCCGGGAGCGAGCAGTACTTC | CASSPIPGSEQYF
NA | TRBJ2-7 | TRBD1 | TRBV28 | TGTGCCAGCAGTCCCCATTGGGGGGGGACAGGGTCCTACGAGCAGTACTTC | CASSPHWGGTGSYEQYF
NA | TRBJ1-1 | NA | TRBV2 | TGTGCCAGCAGTGAACAGGAAACGGGGTTGAACACTGAAGCTTTCTTT | CASSEQETGLNTEAFF
NA | TRBJ2-5 | NA | TRBV7-8 | TGTGCCAGCAGCTTAGTTGGGGGCACACAAGAGACCCAGTACTTC | CASSLVGGTQETQYF
once | TRBJ1-1 | NA | TRBV28 | TGTGCCAGCACCTCCTCTTGGAACACTGAAGCTTTCTTT | CASTSSWNTEAFF
few | TRBJ2-1 | NA | TRBV5-4 | TGTGCCAGCAGCTTGAGCGCCAGCTCCTACAATGAGCAGTTCTTC | CASSLSASSYNEQFF
once | TRBJ2-3 | TRBD1 | TRBV2 | TGTGCCAGCAGTCGTCCCGGGACAGGGGCAGATACGCAGTATTTT | CASSRPGTGADTQYF
NA | TRBJ2-7 | TRBD1 | TRBV10-3 | TGTGCCATCAGTGAGTCAACCGGGACAGGGGTGTCCCCCTACGAGCAGTACTTC | CAISESTGTGVSPYEQYF
NA | TRBJ1-2 | NA | TRBV24-1 | TGTGCCACCAGTGATGCCGGTGGCTACACCTTC | CATSDAGGYTF
once | TRBJ1-3 | NA | TRBV21-1 | TGTGCCAGCAGCAAAGTCCGTTTGCTAGGTTGCAGGGTACAGGCTTGCCCTGGAAACACCATATATTTT | CASSKVRLLGCRVQACPGNTIYF
NA | TRBJ2-7 | TRBD2 | TRBV27 | TGTGCCAGCAGCAGCGGGACGGAGCCAGTCCACGAGCAGTACTTC | CASSSGTEPVHEQYF
NA | TRBJ2-3 | NA | TRBV5-8 | TGTGCCAGCAGTATCACAGATACGCAGTATTTT | CASSITDTQYF
NA | TRBJ2-4 | NA | TRBV4-3 | TGCGCCAGCAGCCAATTGACAGGCCCGAGAGACATTCAGTACTTC | CASSQLTGPRDIQYF
NA | TRBJ2-7 | NA | TRBV4-1 | TGCGCCAGCAGCCAAGATCGTATCAGGAACGAGCAGTACTTC | CASSQDRIRNEQYF
once | TRBJ1-1 | NA | TRBV18 | TGTGCCAGCTCACCAGGGAGGAACACTGAAGCTTTCTTT | CASSPGRNTEAFF
NA | TRBJ2-7 | TRBD2 | TRBV2 | TGTGCCAGCAGTAGTGTGACTAGCGTGCAGTACTTC | CASSSVTSVQYF
NA | TRBJ2-7 | TRBD2 | TRBV5-4 | TGTGCCAGCAGCTTGGAACTAGCGGGGGCCGAGCAGTACTTC | CASSLELAGAEQYF
NA | TRBJ1-6 | TRBD1 | TRBV27 | TGTGCCAGCACCCGACAGGGGGCCTACCCCCTCCACTTT | CASTRQGAYPLHF
NA | TRBJ1-6 | TRBD1 | TRBV11-1 | TGTGCCAGCAGCATCCGGGACAGCGATTCACCCCTCCACTTT | CASSIRDSDSPLHF
once | TRBJ1-4 | TRBD1 | TRBV19 | TGTGCCAGTAGTCTTTCCAGGGGGTTTAATGAAAAACTGTTTTTT | CASSLSRGFNEKLFF
NA | TRBJ1-4 | TRBD1 | TRBV9 | TGTGCCAGCAGCGCCCTGACAGGGAGCGGTGAAAAACTGTTTTTT | CASSALTGSGEKLFF
NA | TRBJ1-3 | NA | TRBV9 | TGTGCCAGCAGCGAGGGCGGGCACTCTGGAAACACCATATATTTT | CASSEGGHSGNTIYF
NA | TRBJ2-1 | TRBD2 | TRBV11-1 | TGTGCCAGCAGCTCCTGGGGGCGGGGGGCTTACAATGAGCAGTTCTTC | CASSSWGRGAYNEQFF
NA | TRBJ2-2 | TRBD2 | TRBV4-3 | TGCGCCAGCAGCCAAGATCTAGCGGGGGTCGACACCGGGGAGCTGTTTTTT | CASSQDLAGVDTGELFF
NA | TRBJ2-2 | TRBD1 | TRBV30 | TGTGCCTGGAAAAGGGCAGGGGGCACCGGGGAGCTGTTTTTT | CAWKRAGGTGELFF
NA | TRBJ1-5 | TRBD1 | TRBV28 | TGTGCCAGCAGAGAGGGGGCCGGTCAGCCCCAGCATTTT | CASREGAGQPQHF
NA | TRBJ2-5 | TRBD1 | TRBV6-5 | TGTGCCAGCAGTTACGACAGGGAGTTAGTAGAGACCCAGTACTTC | CASSYDRELVETQYF
NA | TRBJ2-7 | NA | TRBV28 | TGTGCCAGCAGTTTATCAGGACTAAATTACGAGCAGTACTTC | CASSLSGLNYEQYF
NA | TRBJ2-7 | NA | TRBV9 | TGTGCCAGCAGCGCTTCGCTTCGGGACGAGCAGTACTTC | CASSASLRDEQYF
NA | TRBJ2-4 | TRBD2 | TRBV6-6 | TGTGCCAGCAGATCCGAGCGGGGCGGCCCCCAAAACATTCAGTACTTC | CASRSERGGPQNIQYF
NA | TRBJ1-5 | NA | TRBV7-8 | TGTGCCAGCAGCTTACTAAACCCTCAGCCCCAGCATTTT | CASSLLNPQPQHF
NA | TRBJ1-5 | NA | TRBV27 | TGTGCCAGCAGTCGAACTCCGTCGGGTCAGCCCCAGCATTTT | CASSRTPSGQPQHF
NA | TRBJ1-4 | NA | TRBV9 | TGTGCCAGCAGCCTTAGGGCTAGCGGCTTGGGGGAAAAACTGTTTTTT | CASSLRASGLGEKLFF
NA | TRBJ1-1 | TRBD1 | TRBV19 | TGTGCCAGTATCAGGACAGGGCGGTACACTGAAGCTTTCTTT | CASIRTGRYTEAFF
NA | TRBJ1-3 | NA | TRBV5-1 | TGCGCCAGTCGGCGCGGGGCGGGAAACACCATATATTTT | CASRRGAGNTIYF
NA | TRBJ1-2 | NA | TRBV6-1 | TGTGCCAGCAGTGAACGGGGGAGCTATGGCTACACCTTC | CASSERGSYGYTF
NA | TRBJ1-1 | NA | TRBV4-2 | TGTGCCAGCAGCCAAGCTGCGGCCGGGGGGCACACTGAAGCTTTCTTT | CASSQAAAGGHTEAFF
NA | TRBJ2-5 | TRBD1 | TRBV18 | TGTGCCAGCTCACTCGCAGGGGGAGAGACCCAGTACTTC | CASSLAGGETQYF
NA | TRBJ1-3 | TRBD1 | TRBV7-6 | TGTGCCAGCAGCTTACAACAGGGGAGAGGAAACACCATATATTTT | CASSLQQGRGNTIYF
NA | TRBJ2-7 | NA | TRBV5-1 | TGCGCCAGCAGCTTGACAGGGCTCTTCTACGAGCAGTACTTC | CASSLTGLFYEQYF
NA | TRBJ1-2 | NA | TRBV7-8 | TGTGCCAGCAGCTTAGCGGACAGAAGTCATGGCTACACCTTC | CASSLADRSHGYTF
NA | TRBJ2-5 | TRBD1 | TRBV4-1 | TGCGCCAGCAGCCAAGATAGGGGGCTCGGAGAGACCCAGTACTTC | CASSQDRGLGETQYF
NA | TRBJ1-4 | TRBD1 | TRBV27 | TGTGCCAGCAGTCGACAGGGGGCTTGGGAAAAACTGTTTTTT | CASSRQGAWEKLFF
NA | TRBJ1-1 | NA | TRBV6-5 | TGTGCCAGCACCAGAGACACAGGGATGAACACTGAAGCTTTCTTT | CASTRDTGMNTEAFF
once | TRBJ1-2 | TRBD1 | TRBV6-1 | TGTGCCAGCAGTGAAAGACAGGGTCGGGATGGCTACACCTTC | CASSERQGRDGYTF
NA | TRBJ1-5 | NA | TRBV19 | TGTGCCAGTAGTATAGAAGCGGGGAAGCAGCCCCAGCATTTT | CASSIEAGKQPQHF
NA | TRBJ1-1 | TRBD1 | TRBV5-1 | TGCGCCAGCAGCCTTGCGGGACAGGGAGTTGCGTCTTTCTTT | CASSLAGQGVASFF